What follows are 21 T cell receptor beta chains derived from one specimen sequenced in a study of blood T cells in healthy people across ages. PCR was performed a second time for about 7 to 12 cycles using a sample-barcoded 5' primer and a J-beta primer mix. TCRdb redid the calling of the 5' RACE reads with MiXCR, one entry per CDR3 protein. The repertoire holds more than 500,000 distinct CDR3 sequences, with about 25% as singletons. Input material: blood. Source of these receptors: a woman in her seventies in good health.

This clonotype has just a few counts. This chain connects TRBV28 to TRBJ1-5; D is unclear. CDR1 MDHEN and CDR2 SYDVKM come from the germline V gene. The CDR3 has 13 residues. Deletions cut 8 bases from V and 3 bases from J, with 11 bases between. CDR3 loop: CASFGDNNQPQHF. The DNA for the CDR3 is TGTGCCAGCTTTGGAGACAACAATCAGCCCCAGCATTTT.

The chain combines TRBV10-3 with TRBJ2-5; maybe TRBD2 (5 bases). The CDR3 spans 15 residues. Germline CDR1 is ENHRY and CDR2 is SYGVKD. The V end was cut by 4 bases, the J end by 5 bases, with 17 bases between. This CDR3 is CAISGVDNQRETQYF. CDR3 DNA: TGTGCCATCAGTGGCGTAGACAACCAGCGGGAGACCCAGTACTTC.

V is TRBV6-6 and J is TRBJ2-7; 8 bases are a match to TRBD1. Unmatched junction bases numbered 10, after V lost 5 bases and J lost 7 bases. This CDR3 contains 14 residues. Per the germline V gene, CDR1 is MNHNY and CDR2 is SVGAGI (reference sequence). The CDR3 bases are TGTGCCAGCAGTGCTAGGACAGGGAACGGGGAGCAGTACTTC. Protein: CASSARTGNGEQYF.

This chain uses TRBV30 with TRBJ1-1; tentative D call: TRBD1 (6 bases). The germline CDR1 and CDR2 sequences are GTSNPN and SVGIG (reference sequence). The CDR3 has 14 residues. V shed 8 bases and J shed 6 bases, with 22 bases lying between them. CDR3 DNA sequence: TGTGCCATAAACCCCCGGGACAAAGCAGCTGAAGCTTTCTTT. Amino acids: CAINPRDKAAEAFF.

This clonotype showed up just a few times. The J gene is TRBJ2-3, the V gene TRBV9; TRBD2 matches at 8 bases. Germline V gene data show CDR1 as SGDLS and CDR2 as YYNGEE. The CDR3 loop spans 14 amino acids. With V trimmed by 4 bases and J by 6 bases, 7 bases remained unmatched. The CDR3 reads CASSFSGARDTQYF. The DNA of the CDR3 is TGTGCCAGCAGCTTTAGCGGGGCCAGGGATACGCAGTATTTT.

Only a few counts were recorded for this clonotype. The V and J genes are TRBV6-2 or TRBV6-3 and TRBJ2-2; D unclear. The germline CDR1 and CDR2 sequences are MNHEY and SVGEGT. The CDR3 covers 14 residues. V lost 3 bases to trimming and J lost 5 bases, with 10 bases between them. The CDR3 DNA is TGTGCCAGCAGTTATTACGGCCTTACCGGGGAGCTGTTTTTT. As protein: CASSYYGLTGELFF.

A note on this clonotype: An end of the junction does not agree with germline; a read error may underlie this. The chain recombines TRBV18 with TRBJ1-5; a possible D gene is TRBD1 (5 bases). CDR1 and CDR2 from the germline V gene are KGHSH and LQKENI. This CDR3 spans 19 amino acids. The CDR3 is CASSPNTIVTGLIQSAPAF. DNA for the CDR3: TGTGCCAGCTCACCGAATACGATTGTAACAGGTTTAATACAATCAGCCCCAGCATTT.

V usage is TRBV7-9 and J usage is TRBJ2-7, with D perhaps matching TRBD1 (6 bases). CDR3 length: 13 residues. The V gene's germline CDR1 is SEHNR and CDR2 FQNEAQ (reference sequence). Between the trimmed V and J ends, which lost 5 bases and 2 bases, there was a span of 10 bases. The DNA for the CDR3 is TGTGCCAGCAGCCAGACAGGACCCTACGAGCAGTACTTC. Amino acids: CASSQTGPYEQYF.

This chain uses TRBV12-3 or TRBV12-4 with TRBJ2-7; 10 nucleotides match TRBD1. Trimming removed 3 bases from V and 2 bases from J; junction bases left unmatched: 4. The CDR3 is made up of 15 amino acids. The CDR3 sequence is CASSFGDRGTYEQYF. Written as DNA, the CDR3 is TGTGCCAGCAGTTTCGGGGACAGGGGAACCTACGAGCAGTACTTC.

The chain employs TRBV4-2 and TRBJ1-1; D might be TRBD1 (5 bases). Trimming shortened V by 2 bases and J by 1 base, and 11 bases separated the two germline ends. The germline V gene encodes CDR1 LGHNA and CDR2 YNFKEQ. CDR3 length: 15 residues. The CDR3 here is CASSQRRQPNTEAFF. CDR3 nucleotides: TGTGCCAGCAGCCAAAGGAGACAGCCGAACACTGAAGCTTTCTTT.

This clonotype was recorded many times. The chain employs TRBV11-2 and TRBJ2-5; 14 bases are a match to TRBD2. Trimming at V came to 2 bases and at J to 0 bases, leaving 8 bases not matched to a gene. This CDR3 has 19 residues. Germline V gene lookup returns CDR1 SGHAT and CDR2 FQNNGV. CDR3 loop: CASSLTLSTSGGDQETQYF. The CDR3 DNA is TGTGCCAGCAGCTTAACCCTATCGACTAGCGGGGGGGACCAAGAGACCCAGTACTTC.

The chain is built from TRBV7-9 and TRBJ1-5, with a possible D match to TRBD1 (6 bases). The CDR3 contains 15 residues. V was clipped by 3 bases and J by 7 bases, with 16 bases between them. Looked up from germline, CDR1 is SEHNR and CDR2 is FQNEAQ (reference sequence). The CDR3 here is CASSFSGAGNQPQHF. CDR3 in DNA: TGTGCCAGCAGCTTTTCAGGGGCGGGGAACCAGCCCCAGCATTTT. The full variable domain, with the rest looked up from reference TRBV7-9 and TRBJ1-5, is DTGVSQNPRHKITKRGQNVTFRCDPISEHNRLYWYRQTLGQGPEFLTYFQNEAQLEKSRLLSDRFSAERPKGSFSTLEIQRTEQGDSAMYLCASSFSGAGNQPQHFGDGTRLSIL.

This clonotype has more than one count but fewer than ten. The chain joins TRBV7-9 to TRBJ1-2; TRBD1 is a possible D gene (6 bases). CDR3 length: 14 amino acids. Germline CDR1 SEHNR, CDR2 FQNEAQ (reference sequence). Trimming cost V 1 base and J 7 bases, with 13 bases left between them. CDR3 in DNA: TGTGCCAGCAGCTTAGAAGGGGGAGTTGGTGGCTACACCTTC. This encodes CASSLEGGVGGYTF.

The chain uses TRBV6-2 or TRBV6-3 and TRBJ1-1; D gene uncertain. This CDR3 region has 13 residues. V was cut by 2 bases and J by 9 bases, with 13 bases left in between. Germline CDR1 is MNHEY and CDR2 is SVGEGT. CDR3 protein: CASSYDPGGKAFF. The CDR3, as DNA: TGTGCCAGCAGTTACGATCCGGGAGGCAAAGCTTTCTTT.

V gene TRBV4-3 combines with J gene TRBJ1-3; D gene ambiguous. This CDR3 is 13 amino acids long. V was trimmed by 8 bases and J by 4 bases, leaving 12 bases between them. The V gene's germline CDR1 is LGHNA and CDR2 YSLEER. For the CDR3, the DNA is TGCGCCAGCTGCCTAGGGCTAGGAAACACCATATATTTT. It specifies CASCLGLGNTIYF.

The chain combines TRBV25-1 with TRBJ2-7; D gene uncertain. CDR3 length: 13 amino acids. Between the trimmed V and J ends, which lost 5 bases and 2 bases, there was a span of 10 bases. Germline V gene sequence: CDR1 MGHDK, CDR2 SYGVNS. DNA of the CDR3: TGTGCCAGCAGTCCCCCAGTAACCTACGAGCAGTACTTC. Translated, it gives CASSPPVTYEQYF.

V is TRBV5-1 and J is TRBJ2-1; possible D gene TRBD2, 6 bases. V lost 4 bases and J lost 5, with 13 bases in between. From germline, CDR1 is SGHRS and CDR2 YFSETQ. There are 14 residues in the CDR3. CDR3 protein: CASSPGTSNNEQFF. CDR3 DNA: TGCGCCAGCAGCCCCGGGACTTCTAACAATGAGCAGTTCTTC.

This clonotype came up many times. The rearrangement joins TRBV10-3 to TRBJ1-3; TRBD1 aligns across 9 bases. CDR1 and CDR2 from the germline V gene are ENHRY and SYGVKD. CDR3 length: 14 amino acids. J gave up 3 bases and V 7 bases, and 4 bases lay outside the gene matches. This CDR3 reads CAIKQGADGNTIYF. CDR3 sequence (DNA): TGTGCCATCAAACAGGGGGCTGATGGAAACACCATATATTTT.

The CDR3 DNA sequence: TGTGCCAGCAGTGACACAAACTCTGGGGCCAACGTCCTGACTTTC. Residues: CASSDTNSGANVLTF. The chain has TRBV6-4 and TRBJ2-6; D unresolved. V was cut by 2 bases and J by 0 bases, with 5 bases left in between. The germline V gene has CDR1 MRHNA and CDR2 SNTAGT. The CDR3 length is 15 residues.

This clonotype was seen a handful of times. The chain is built from TRBV20-1 and TRBJ2-1, with 9 bases matching TRBD1. Losses at the gene ends were 3 bases for V and 7 bases for J; bases not matched to a gene: 7. Germline V gene lookup returns CDR1 DFQATT and CDR2 SNEGSKA (reference sequence). The CDR3 has 14 amino acids. DNA for the CDR3: TGCAGTGCTAGCGCGGGGACAGGGACGAATGAGCAGTTCTTC. Protein product: CSASAGTGTNEQFF.

The V gene is TRBV20-1, the J gene TRBJ2-7; a possible D gene is TRBD1 (6 bases). The CDR3 has 14 residues. Between the trimmed V and J ends, which lost 3 bases and 4 bases, there was a span of 16 bases. CDR1 is DFQATT, CDR2 SNEGSKA, per germline (reference sequence). The CDR3: CSASTGQATYEQYF. The CDR3, as DNA: TGCAGTGCTAGTACAGGGCAGGCTACTTACGAGCAGTACTTC.